This section outlines one T cell receptor beta chain sequence together with its context. Antigen specificity is unknown. The data are from a study of Ad26.COV2.S vaccination and SARS-CoV-2 variants. TCRdb keeps only in-frame clones here, not all; method: immunoSEQ multiplex PCR. The data show around 340,000 clones, around 88% seen once. Findings of the study overall: Substantial breadth was reported for post-vaccination spike-specific CD8+ and CD4+ T cells.

With V trimmed by 6 bases and J by 2 bases, 4 bases remained unmatched. The CDR3 spans 14 residues. Looked up from germline, CDR1 is MNHEY and CDR2 is SMNVEV (reference sequence). Treatment described: about 20 received Ad26.COV2.S at low or high dose, single or two shots; 5 received placebo; per-sample allocation not given. Samples were taken on day 63 after the first vaccine or placebo injection. Sequences were derived from peripheral blood, sampled in a trial of Ad26.COV2.S vaccine versus placebo. The source of this sequence is a person between 18 and 65 years old who received the Ad26.COV2.S COVID-19 vaccine or a placebo. The chain links TRBV27 to TRBJ1-5; 7 bases fit TRBD1. CDR3 protein: CASSGDRGNQPQHF. CDR3 bases: TGTGCCAGCAGCGGCGACAGGGGCAATCAGCCCCAGCATTTT.